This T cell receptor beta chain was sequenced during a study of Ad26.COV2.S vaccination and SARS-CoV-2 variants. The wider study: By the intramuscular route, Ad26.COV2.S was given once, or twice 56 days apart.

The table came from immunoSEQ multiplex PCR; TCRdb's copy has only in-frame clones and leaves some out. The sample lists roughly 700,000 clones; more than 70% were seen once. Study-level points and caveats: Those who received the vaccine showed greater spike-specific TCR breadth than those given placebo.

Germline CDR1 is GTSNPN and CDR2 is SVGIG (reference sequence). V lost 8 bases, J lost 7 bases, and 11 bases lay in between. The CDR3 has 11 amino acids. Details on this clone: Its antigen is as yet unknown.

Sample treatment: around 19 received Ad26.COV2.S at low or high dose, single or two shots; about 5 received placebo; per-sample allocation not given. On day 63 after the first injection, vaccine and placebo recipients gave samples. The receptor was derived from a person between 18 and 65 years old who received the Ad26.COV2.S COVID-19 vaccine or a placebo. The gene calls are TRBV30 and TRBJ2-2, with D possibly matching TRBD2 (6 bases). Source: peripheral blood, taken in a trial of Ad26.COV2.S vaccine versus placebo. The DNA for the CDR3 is TGTGCCGGGGGGAGGAGCGGGGAGCTGTTTTTT. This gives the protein CAGGRSGELFF.